Shown below are 3 T cell receptor beta chains from a single sample sequenced in a study of CD8+CD57+ T cells in acquired aplastic anemia. Genomic DNA served as template for TCR beta VDJ and CDR3 profiling. TCRdb ran MiXCR on the reads and lists one entry per CDR3 protein. The data hold about 110,000 distinct CDR3 sequences, with around 50% observed a single time. The sample comprised sorted CD4+, CD8+, or CD8+CD57+ T cells (not recorded which) from PBMCs. The receptors shown here come from a human donor in good health, serving as a control.

The sample holds many counts of this clonotype. CDR3 amino acids: CASGLVLDYGYTF. The CDR3, as DNA: TGTGCTAGTGGTTTGGTACTTGACTATGGCTACACCTTC. The rearrangement links TRBV12-5 to TRBJ1-2, with D unresolved. The V gene lost 0 bases and the J gene lost 3 bases, with 5 bases spanning the gap. The CDR3 contains 13 residues. Looked up from germline, CDR1 is LGHNT and CDR2 is FRNRAP. The variable domain in full, with the rest retrieved from reference TRBV12-5 and TRBJ1-2, is DARVTQTPRHKVTEMGQEVTMRCQPILGHNTVFWYRQTMMQGLELLAYFRNRAPLDDSGMPKDRFSAEMPDATLATLKIQPSEPRDSAVYFCASGLVLDYGYTFGSGTRLTVV.

With regard to this clonotype: One end of the junction is discordant with germline, which a read error may explain. This chain links TRBV27 with TRBJ2-1; TRBD2 is a possible D gene (5 bases). The CDR3 loop spans 17 amino acids. Germline values: CDR1 MNHEY, CDR2 SMNVEV (reference sequence). Here the CDR3 reads CASSLSPRGPPYNGQFF. Written as DNA, the CDR3 is TGTGCCAGCAGTCTGTCCCCCCGAGGGCCTCCCTACAATGGGCAGTTCTTC.

A few counts support this clonotype. The chain is built from TRBV24-1 and TRBJ1-2, with 9 bases that match TRBD1. V was pared by 6 bases and J by 8 bases, with 6 bases of the junction left unmatched. Germline CDR1 KGHDR, CDR2 SFDVKD. There are 13 residues in the CDR3. The CDR3 sequence: CATSPGTGQGYTF. The CDR3 DNA is TGTGCCACCAGTCCAGGGACAGGGCAAGGCTACACCTTC.